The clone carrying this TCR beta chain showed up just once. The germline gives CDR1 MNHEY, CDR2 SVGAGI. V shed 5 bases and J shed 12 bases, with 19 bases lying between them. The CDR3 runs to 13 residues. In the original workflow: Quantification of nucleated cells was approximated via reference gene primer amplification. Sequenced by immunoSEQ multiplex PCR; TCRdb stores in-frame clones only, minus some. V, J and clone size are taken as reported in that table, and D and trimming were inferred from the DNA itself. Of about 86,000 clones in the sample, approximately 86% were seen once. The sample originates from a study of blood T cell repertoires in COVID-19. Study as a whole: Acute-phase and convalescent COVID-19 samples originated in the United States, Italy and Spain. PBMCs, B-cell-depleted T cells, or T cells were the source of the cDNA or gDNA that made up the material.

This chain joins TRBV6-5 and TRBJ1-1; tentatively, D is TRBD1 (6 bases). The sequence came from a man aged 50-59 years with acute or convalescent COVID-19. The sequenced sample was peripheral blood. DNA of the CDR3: TGTGCCAGCAGTCAGGGAGGGGGGGGTTTGACTTTCTTT. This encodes CASSQGGGGLTFF.